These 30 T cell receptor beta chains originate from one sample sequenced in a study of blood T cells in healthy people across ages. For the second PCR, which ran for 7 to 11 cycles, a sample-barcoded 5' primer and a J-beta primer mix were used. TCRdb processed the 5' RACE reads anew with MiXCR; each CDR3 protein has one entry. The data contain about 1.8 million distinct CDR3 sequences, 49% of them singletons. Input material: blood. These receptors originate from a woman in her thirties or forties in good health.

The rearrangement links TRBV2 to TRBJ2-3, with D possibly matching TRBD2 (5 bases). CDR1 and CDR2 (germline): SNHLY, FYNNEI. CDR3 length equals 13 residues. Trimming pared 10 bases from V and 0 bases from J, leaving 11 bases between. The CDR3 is CATKGLSTDTQYF. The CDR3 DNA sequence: TGTGCCACCAAAGGACTCAGCACAGATACGCAGTATTTT.

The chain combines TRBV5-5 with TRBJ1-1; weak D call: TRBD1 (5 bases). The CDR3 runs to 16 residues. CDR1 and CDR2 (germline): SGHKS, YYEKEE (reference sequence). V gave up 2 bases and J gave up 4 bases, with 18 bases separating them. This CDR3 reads CASSLELGRPSTEAFF. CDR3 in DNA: TGTGCCAGCAGCTTAGAATTGGGACGGCCGAGCACTGAAGCTTTCTTT. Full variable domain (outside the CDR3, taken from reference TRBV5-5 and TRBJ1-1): DAGVTQSPTHLIKTRGQQVTLRCSPISGHKSVSWYQQVLGQGPQFIFQYYEKEERGRGNFPDRFSARQFPNYSSELNVNALLLGDSALYLCASSLELGRPSTEAFFGQGTRLTVV.

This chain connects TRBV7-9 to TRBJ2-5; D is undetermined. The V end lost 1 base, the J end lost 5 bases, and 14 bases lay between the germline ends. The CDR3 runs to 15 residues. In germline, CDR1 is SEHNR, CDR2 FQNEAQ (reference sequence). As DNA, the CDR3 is TGTGCCAGCAGCTTAGGAACTGGCCTGCGGGAGACCCAGTACTTC. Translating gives CASSLGTGLRETQYF. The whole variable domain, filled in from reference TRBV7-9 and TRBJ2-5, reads DTGVSQNPRHKITKRGQNVTFRCDPISEHNRLYWYRQTLGQGPEFLTYFQNEAQLEKSRLLSDRFSAERPKGSFSTLEIQRTEQGDSAMYLCASSLGTGLRETQYFGPGTRLLVL.

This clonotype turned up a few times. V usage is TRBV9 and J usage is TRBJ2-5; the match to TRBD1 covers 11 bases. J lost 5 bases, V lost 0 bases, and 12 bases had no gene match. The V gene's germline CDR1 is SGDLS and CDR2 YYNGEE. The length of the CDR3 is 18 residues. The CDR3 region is CASSVGTGGPTLAETQYF. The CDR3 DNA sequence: TGTGCCAGCAGCGTAGGGACAGGGGGCCCAACGCTGGCGGAGACCCAGTACTTC.

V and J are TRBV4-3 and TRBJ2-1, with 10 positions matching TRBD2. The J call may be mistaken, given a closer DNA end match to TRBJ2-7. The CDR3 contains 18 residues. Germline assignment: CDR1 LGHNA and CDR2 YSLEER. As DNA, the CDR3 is TGCGCCAGCAGCCCAGACCTTCTAGCGGGGGTATCCTACAATGAGCAGTACTTC. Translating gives CASSPDLLAGVSYNEQYF.

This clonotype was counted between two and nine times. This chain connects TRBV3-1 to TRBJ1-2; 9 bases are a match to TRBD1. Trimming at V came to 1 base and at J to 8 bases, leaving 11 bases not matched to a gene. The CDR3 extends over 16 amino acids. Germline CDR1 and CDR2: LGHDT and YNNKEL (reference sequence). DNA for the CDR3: TGTGCCAGCAGCCAAGTCGCGGACAGGGGCGGATACGGCTACACCTTC. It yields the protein CASSQVADRGGYGYTF.

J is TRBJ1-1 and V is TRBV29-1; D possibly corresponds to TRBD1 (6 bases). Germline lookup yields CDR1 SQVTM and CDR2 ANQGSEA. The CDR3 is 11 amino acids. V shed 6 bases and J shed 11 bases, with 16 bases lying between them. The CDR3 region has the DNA TGCAGCGTCTTACAGGGCGTGGGTGCTTTCTTT. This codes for CSVLQGVGAFF.

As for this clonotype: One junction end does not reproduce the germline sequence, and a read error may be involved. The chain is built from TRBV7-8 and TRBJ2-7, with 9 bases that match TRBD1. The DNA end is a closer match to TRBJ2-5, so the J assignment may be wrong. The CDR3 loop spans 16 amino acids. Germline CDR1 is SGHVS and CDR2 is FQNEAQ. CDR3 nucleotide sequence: TGTGCCAACAGCCTGCTATCCGGGACAGGGAAAGAGACCCAGTACTTC. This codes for CANSLLSGTGKETQYF.

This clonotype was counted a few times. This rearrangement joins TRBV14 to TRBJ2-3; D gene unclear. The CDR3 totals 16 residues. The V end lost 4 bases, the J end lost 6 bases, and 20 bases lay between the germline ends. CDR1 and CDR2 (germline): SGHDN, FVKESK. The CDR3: CASSPLNGRTHDTQYF. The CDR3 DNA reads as TGTGCCAGCAGCCCCCTGAATGGCAGAACCCATGATACGCAGTATTTT.

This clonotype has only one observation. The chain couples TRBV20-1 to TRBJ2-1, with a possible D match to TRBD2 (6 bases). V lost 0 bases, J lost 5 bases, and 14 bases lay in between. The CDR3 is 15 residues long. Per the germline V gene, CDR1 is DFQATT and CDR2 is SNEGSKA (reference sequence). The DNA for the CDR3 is TGCAGTGCTAGAGATCGGAGCGGACTAAACAATGAGCAGTTCTTC. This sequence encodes CSARDRSGLNNEQFF.

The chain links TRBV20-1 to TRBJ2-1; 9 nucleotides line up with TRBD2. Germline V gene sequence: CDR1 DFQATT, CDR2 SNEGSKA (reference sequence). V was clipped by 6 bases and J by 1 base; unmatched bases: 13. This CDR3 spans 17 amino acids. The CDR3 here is CSAPGRGGEGSYNEQFF. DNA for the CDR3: TGCAGTGCCCCGGGGCGGGGGGGCGAGGGGTCCTACAATGAGCAGTTCTTC.

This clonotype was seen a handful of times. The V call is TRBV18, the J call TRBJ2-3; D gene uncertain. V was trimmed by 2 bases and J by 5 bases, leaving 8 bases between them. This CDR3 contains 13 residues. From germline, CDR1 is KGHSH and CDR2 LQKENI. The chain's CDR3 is CASSPIGRDTQYF. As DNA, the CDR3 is TGTGCCAGCTCACCAATCGGAAGAGATACGCAGTATTTT. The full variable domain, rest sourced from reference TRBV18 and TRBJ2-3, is NAGVMQNPRHLVRRRGQEARLRCSPMKGHSHVYWYRQLPEEGLKFMVYLQKENIIDESGMPKERFSAEFPKEGPSILRIQQVVRGDSAAYFCASSPIGRDTQYFGPGTRLTVL.

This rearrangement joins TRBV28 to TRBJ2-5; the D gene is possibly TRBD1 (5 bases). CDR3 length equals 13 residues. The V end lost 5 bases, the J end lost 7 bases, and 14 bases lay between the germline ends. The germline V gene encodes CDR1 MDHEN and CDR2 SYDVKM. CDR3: CASSPYRLVTQYF. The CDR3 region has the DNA TGTGCCAGCAGTCCATACAGGTTGGTGACCCAGTACTTC.

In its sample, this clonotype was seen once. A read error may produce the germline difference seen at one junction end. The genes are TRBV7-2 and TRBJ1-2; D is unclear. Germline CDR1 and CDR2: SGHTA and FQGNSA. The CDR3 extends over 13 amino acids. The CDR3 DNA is TGTGCCAGCAGCTTCGGGCCTAACGATGGCTACACCTTC. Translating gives CASSFGPNDGYTF.

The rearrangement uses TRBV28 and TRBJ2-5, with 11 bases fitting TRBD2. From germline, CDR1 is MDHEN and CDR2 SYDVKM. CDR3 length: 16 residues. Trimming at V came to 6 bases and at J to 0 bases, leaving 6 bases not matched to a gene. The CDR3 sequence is CASSPPSGGNQETQYF. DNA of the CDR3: TGTGCCAGCAGCCCTCCTAGCGGGGGGAACCAAGAGACCCAGTACTTC.

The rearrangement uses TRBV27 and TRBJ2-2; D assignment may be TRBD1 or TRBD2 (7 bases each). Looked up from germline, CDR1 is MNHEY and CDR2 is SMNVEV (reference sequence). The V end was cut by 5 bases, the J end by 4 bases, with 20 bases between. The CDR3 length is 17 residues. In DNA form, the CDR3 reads TGTGCCAGCAGTCCCCAGACAGGGCCGGGAGGCACCGGGGAGCTGTTTTTT. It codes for CASSPQTGPGGTGELFF.

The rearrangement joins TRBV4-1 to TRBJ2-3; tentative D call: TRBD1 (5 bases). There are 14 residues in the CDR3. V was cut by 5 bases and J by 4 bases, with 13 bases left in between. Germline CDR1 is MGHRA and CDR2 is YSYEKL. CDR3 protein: CASSRTGSSDTQYF. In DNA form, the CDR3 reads TGCGCCAGCAGCAGAACAGGATCCTCAGATACGCAGTATTTT.

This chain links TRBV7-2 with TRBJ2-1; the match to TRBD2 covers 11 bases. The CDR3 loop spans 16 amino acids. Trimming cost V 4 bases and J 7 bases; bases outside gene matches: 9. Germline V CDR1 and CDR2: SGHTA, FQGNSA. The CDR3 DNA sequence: TGTGCCAGCAGCTCCCTTAGCGGGGGGGCCTTTAATGAGCAGTTCTTC. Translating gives CASSSLSGGAFNEQFF.

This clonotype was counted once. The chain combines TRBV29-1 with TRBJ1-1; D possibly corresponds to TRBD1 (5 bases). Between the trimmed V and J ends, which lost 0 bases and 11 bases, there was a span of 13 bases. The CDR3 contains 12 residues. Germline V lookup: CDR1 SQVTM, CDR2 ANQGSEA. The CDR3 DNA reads TGCAGCGTTGAAGAGGGGACCGTAGAGGCTTTCTTT. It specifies CSVEEGTVEAFF.

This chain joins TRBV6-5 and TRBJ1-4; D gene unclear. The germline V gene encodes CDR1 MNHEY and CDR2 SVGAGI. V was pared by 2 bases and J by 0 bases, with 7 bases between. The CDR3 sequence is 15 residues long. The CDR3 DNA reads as TGTGCCAGCAGTTACGAGGGTTCAACTAATGAAAAACTGTTTTTT. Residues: CASSYEGSTNEKLFF.

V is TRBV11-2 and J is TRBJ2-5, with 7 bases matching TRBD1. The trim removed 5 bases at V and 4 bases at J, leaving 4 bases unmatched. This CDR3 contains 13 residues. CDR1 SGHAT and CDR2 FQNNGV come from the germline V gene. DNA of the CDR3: TGTGCCAGCAGCCCCCGGGACAGAGAGACCCAGTACTTC. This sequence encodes CASSPRDRETQYF.

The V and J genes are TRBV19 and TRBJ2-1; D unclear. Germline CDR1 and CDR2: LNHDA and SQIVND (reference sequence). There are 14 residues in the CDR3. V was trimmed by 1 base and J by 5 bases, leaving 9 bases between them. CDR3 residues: CASSIGVLNNEQFF. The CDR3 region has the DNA TGTGCCAGTAGTATAGGGGTTCTGAACAATGAGCAGTTCTTC.

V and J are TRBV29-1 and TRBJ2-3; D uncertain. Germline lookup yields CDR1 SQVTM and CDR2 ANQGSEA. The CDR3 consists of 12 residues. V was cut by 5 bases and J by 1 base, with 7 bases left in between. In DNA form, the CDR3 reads TGCAGCGTTCTTTCAGGCACAGATACGCAGTATTTT. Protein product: CSVLSGTDTQYF.

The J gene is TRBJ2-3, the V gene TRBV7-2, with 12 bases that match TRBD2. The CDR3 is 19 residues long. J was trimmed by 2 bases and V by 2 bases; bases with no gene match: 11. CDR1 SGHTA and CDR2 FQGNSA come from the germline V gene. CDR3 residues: CASSLMGSSGGANTDTQYF. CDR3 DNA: TGTGCCAGCAGCTTAATGGGGTCTAGCGGGGGGGCCAACACAGATACGCAGTATTTT.

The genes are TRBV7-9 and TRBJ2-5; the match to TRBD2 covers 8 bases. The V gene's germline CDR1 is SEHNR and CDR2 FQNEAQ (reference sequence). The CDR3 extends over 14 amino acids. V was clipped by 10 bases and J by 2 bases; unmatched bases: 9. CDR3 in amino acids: CATGGAGRQETQYF. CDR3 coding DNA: TGTGCCACCGGGGGGGCGGGGCGACAAGAGACCCAGTACTTC.

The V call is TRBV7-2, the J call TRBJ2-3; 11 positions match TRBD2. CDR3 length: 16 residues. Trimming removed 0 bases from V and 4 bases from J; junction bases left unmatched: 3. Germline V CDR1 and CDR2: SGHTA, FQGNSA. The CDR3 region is CASSLASGRASDTQYF. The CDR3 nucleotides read TGTGCCAGCAGCTTAGCTAGCGGGAGGGCCTCAGATACGCAGTATTTT.

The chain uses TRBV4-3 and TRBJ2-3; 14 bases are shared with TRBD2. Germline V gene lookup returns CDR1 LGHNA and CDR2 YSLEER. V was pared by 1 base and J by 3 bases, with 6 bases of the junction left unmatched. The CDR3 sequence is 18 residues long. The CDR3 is CASSQARLAGGKTDTQYF. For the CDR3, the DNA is TGCGCCAGCAGCCAAGCGCGACTAGCGGGGGGGAAAACAGATACGCAGTATTTT.

This CDR3 reads CASSLSINQDTQYF. In DNA form, the CDR3 reads TGTGCCAGCAGTTTATCGATAAACCAAGATACGCAGTATTTT. The chain employs TRBV27 and TRBJ2-3, with D unclear. Trimming took 0 bases from V and 5 from J, leaving 9 bases between them. Germline V lookup: CDR1 MNHEY, CDR2 SMNVEV (reference sequence). CDR3 length: 14 residues.

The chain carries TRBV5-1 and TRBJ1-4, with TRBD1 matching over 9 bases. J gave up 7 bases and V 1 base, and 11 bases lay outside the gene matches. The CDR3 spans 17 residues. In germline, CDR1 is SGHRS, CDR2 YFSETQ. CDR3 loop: CASSLSVSGQGSEKLFF. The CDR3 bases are TGCGCCAGCAGCTTGTCGGTTTCCGGACAGGGGAGTGAAAAACTGTTTTTT.

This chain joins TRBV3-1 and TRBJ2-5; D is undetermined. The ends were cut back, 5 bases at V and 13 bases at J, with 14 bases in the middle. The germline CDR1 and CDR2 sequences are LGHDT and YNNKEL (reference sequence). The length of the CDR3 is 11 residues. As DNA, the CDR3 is TGTGCCAGCAGCGGTAAGAAGAAACCGTACTTC. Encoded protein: CASSGKKKPYF.